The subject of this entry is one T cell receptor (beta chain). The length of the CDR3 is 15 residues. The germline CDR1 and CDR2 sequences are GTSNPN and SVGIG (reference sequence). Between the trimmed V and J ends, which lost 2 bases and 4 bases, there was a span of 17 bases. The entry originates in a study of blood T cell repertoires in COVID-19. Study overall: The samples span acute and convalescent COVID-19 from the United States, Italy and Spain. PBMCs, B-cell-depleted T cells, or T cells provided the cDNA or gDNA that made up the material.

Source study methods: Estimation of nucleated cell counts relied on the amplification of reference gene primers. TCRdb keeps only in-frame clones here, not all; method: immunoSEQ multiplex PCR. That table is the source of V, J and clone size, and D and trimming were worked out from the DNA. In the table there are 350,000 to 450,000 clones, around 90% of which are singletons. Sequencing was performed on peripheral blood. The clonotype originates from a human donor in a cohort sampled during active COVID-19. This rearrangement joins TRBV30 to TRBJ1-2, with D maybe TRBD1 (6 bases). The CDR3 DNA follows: TGTGCCTGGAGTACCTATACAGGGACGGGCTATGGCTACACCTTC. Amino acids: CAWSTYTGTGYGYTF.